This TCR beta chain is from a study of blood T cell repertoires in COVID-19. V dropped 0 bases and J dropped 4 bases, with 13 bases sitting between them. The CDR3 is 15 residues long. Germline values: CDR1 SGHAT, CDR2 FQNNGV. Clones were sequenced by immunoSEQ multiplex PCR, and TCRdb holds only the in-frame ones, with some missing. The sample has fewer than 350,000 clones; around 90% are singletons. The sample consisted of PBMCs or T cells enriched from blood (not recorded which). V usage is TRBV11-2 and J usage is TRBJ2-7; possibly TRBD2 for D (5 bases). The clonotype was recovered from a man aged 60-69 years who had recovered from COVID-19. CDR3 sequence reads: CASSLESWRVYEQYF. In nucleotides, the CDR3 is TGTGCCAGCAGCTTAGAGTCTTGGCGGGTATACGAGCAGTACTTC.